This T cell receptor (beta chain) was captured in a study of T-cell reconstitution after alpha-beta-depleted transplantation in children. Study results and limitations: At the one-year point after transplant, T-cell counts and TCRbeta diversity were found to come mostly from T cells that had been newly produced.

For this clonotype: Antigen unknown.

Library preparation (for TCRbeta) was performed with unique molecular identifiers. TCRdb recomputed calls from the PCR reads with MiXCR, one row per CDR3 protein. The sample has a few hundred thousand distinct CDR3 sequences, 23% seen once. In germline, CDR1 is SSHAT, CDR2 FNYEAQ (reference sequence). V was trimmed by 1 base and J by 2 bases, leaving 6 bases between them. The CDR3 spans 15 residues. The source was PBMCs, mostly from graft donor cells, collected 180 days after TCRalphabeta/CD19-depleted stem cell transplant. The sequence came from a male patient aged 10 to 17 who had a stem cell transplant for acute lymphoblastic leukemia, so the T cells may come from the graft donor. The J gene is TRBJ2-6, the V gene TRBV7-7; D gene uncertain. The CDR3: CASSLGSTGANVLTF. The DNA for the CDR3 is TGTGCCAGCAGCTTAGGGAGCACTGGGGCCAACGTCCTGACTTTC.